The clone carrying this TCR beta chain was seen only once. Random-hexamer reverse transcription was applied to roughly 0.45 to 1 ug RNA. TCR beta CDR3 was amplified by immunoSEQ covering 54 Vbeta and 13 Jbeta. TCRdb re-called the immunoSEQ multiplex PCR reads with MiXCR, one entry per CDR3 protein. The table records 150,000 to 190,000 distinct CDR3 sequences, over 85% of them present only once. The sample originates from a study of CD8 T cells in Susac syndrome. In germline, CDR1 is MNHEY, CDR2 SMNVEV (reference sequence). J was trimmed by 5 bases and V by 10 bases; bases with no gene match: 8. The CDR3 is made up of 14 amino acids.

The receptor comes from a human donor with multiple sclerosis. The rearrangement links TRBV27 to TRBJ2-7, with 13 positions matching TRBD2. Sequencing was performed on CD8+ T cells from PBMCs. The CDR3 DNA is TGTGCCACGGGACTAGCGGGGCCCGGGGACGAGCAGTACTTC. Translated: CATGLAGPGDEQYF.